This T cell receptor (beta chain) was sequenced for a study of control samples from healthy donors and cancer patients (TCRdb year 2020). On this clone: Its recognized antigen is unknown. Base qualities are not provided; no much larger clone lies one nucleotide away.

The library was made by the immunoSEQ multiplex PCR assay. TCRdb provides this immuneACCESS table in a form limited to in-frame rearrangements. Some clones are lacking; in checked studies, under half of them reflect an unresolved V gene, and why the rest are absent is not known. This sample has about 150,000 clones in its table, and over 90% of those were observed once. The ten largest make up 14% of the sample. From a lookup of the germline V gene, CDR1 and CDR2 are SGHDT and YYEEEE. V loses 1 base, J loses 3 bases, and the germline ends lie 2 bases apart. The CDR3 contains 11 residues, cysteine and phenylalanine counted. Of all the DNA, just the CDR3 is kept, 33 bases in frame from base 1.

Material: PBMCs. The sequence was obtained from a man between 60 and 75 years old with colorectal cancer. The V and J segments used are TRBV5-6 and TRBJ2-7; the D gene assignment is ambiguous. The encoded CDR3 is CASSLRYEQYF. The DNA sequence is given as TGTGCCAGCAGCTTGCGCTACGAGCAGTACTTC. Reference TRBV5-6 and TRBJ2-7 genes cover what lies past the CDR3, so the full variable domain is DAGVTQSPTHLIKTRGQQVTLRCSPKSGHDTVSWYQQALGQGPQFIFQYYEEEERQRGNFPDRFSGHQFPNYSSELNVNALLLGDSALYLCASSLRYEQYFGPGTRLTVT.